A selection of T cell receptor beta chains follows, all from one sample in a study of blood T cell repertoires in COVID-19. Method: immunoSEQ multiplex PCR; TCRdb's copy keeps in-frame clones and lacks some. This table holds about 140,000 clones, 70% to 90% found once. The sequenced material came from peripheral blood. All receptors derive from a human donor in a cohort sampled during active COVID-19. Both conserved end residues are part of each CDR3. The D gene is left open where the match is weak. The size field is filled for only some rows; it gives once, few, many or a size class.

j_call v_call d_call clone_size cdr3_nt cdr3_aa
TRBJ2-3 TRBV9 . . TGTGCCAGCAGCACTCAACAGGGAAGGGGTACAGATACGCAGTATTTT CASSTQQGRGTDTQYF
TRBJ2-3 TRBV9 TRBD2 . TGTGCCAGCAGCGTAAGCCTAGCGGGGGGACCGCGCGCACAAGATACGCAGTATTTT CASSVSLAGGPRAQDTQYF
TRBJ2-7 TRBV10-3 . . TGTGCCATCCCTGAGGGTAGAAGGCGCTCCTCCTACGAGCAGTACTTC CAIPEGRRRSSYEQYF
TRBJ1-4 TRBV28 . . TGTGCCAGCAGTTACCGCGTTGAAAAACTGTTTTTT CASSYRVEKLFF
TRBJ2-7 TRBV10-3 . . TGTGCCATCAGTGCCGGGTCATACGAGCAGTACTTC CAISAGSYEQYF
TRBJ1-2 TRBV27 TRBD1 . TGTGCCAGCAGTTTATCCGGACAGGGGGCGTATGGCTACACCTTC CASSLSGQGAYGYTF
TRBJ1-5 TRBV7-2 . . TGTGCCAGCAGCTTCTCTGGGCCCTCCAGACAGCCCCAGCATTTT CASSFSGPSRQPQHF
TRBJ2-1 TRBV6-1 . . TGTGCCAGCAGTGCCACCCAGGGAACCCTCTACAATGAGCAGTTCTTC CASSATQGTLYNEQFF
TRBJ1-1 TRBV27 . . TGTGCCAGCAGTTTAGGGGCGGGGAGGGGAACGGGTGAAGCTTTCTTT CASSLGAGRGTGEAFF
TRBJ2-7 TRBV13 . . TGTGCCAGCAGCTTAGCCCAGGGCGAGCAGTACTTC CASSLAQGEQYF
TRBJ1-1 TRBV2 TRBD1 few TGTGCCAGCAGTGCCTCAGGGGGCCTAACTGAAGCTTTCTTT CASSASGGLTEAFF
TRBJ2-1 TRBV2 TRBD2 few TGTGCCAGCAGTCCGCCCGGGACTAGTCGAATCAATGAGCAGTTCTTC CASSPPGTSRINEQFF
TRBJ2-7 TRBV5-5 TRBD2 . TGTGCCAGCAGCTTGTATTCTAGCGGGGGGGCCACCTACGAGCAGTACTTC CASSLYSSGGATYEQYF
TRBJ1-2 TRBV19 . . TGTGCCAGTGGTGACAGAGACCTCTATGGCTACACCTTC CASGDRDLYGYTF
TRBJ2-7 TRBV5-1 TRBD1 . TGCGCCAGCAGCCTCACGACAGGGGTCGACGAGCAGTACTTC CASSLTTGVDEQYF
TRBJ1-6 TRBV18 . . TGTGCCAGCTCACTCTCGACAGTCGGCAATTCACCCCTCCACTTT CASSLSTVGNSPLHF
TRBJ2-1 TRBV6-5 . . TGTTCCCTTGAGACTGGACCAACAGGGAATGAGCAGTTCTTC CSLETGPTGNEQFF
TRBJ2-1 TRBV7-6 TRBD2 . TGTGCCAGCAGTCCTAGCGGGAGAAATTACAATGAGCAGTTCTTC CASSPSGRNYNEQFF
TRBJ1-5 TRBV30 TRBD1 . TGTGCCTGGGCCAGGGGGCATGGCAATCAGCCCCAGCATTTT CAWARGHGNQPQHF
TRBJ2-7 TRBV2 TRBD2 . TGTGCCAGCAGTGACTCGGGACTAATATCTTCCTACGAGCAGTACTTC CASSDSGLISSYEQYF
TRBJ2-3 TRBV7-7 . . TGTGCCAGCAGCTCCTCCCCGGGGACAGATACGCAGTATTTT CASSSSPGTDTQYF
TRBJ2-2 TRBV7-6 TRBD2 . TGTGCCAGCAGCCCCTACGGGGGGGCCATCACCGGGGAGCTGTTTTTT CASSPYGGAITGELFF
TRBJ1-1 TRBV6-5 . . TGTGCCAGCAATAAGGGACAAATGAACACTGAAGCTTTCTTT CASNKGQMNTEAFF
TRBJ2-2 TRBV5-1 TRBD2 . TGCGCCAGCAGGCTAGCGGGAGGGGGGCCGAACACCGGGGAGCTGTTTTTT CASRLAGGGPNTGELFF
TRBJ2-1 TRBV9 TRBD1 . TGTGCCAGCAGCGAACAGGGGGCCCGGAGTGAGCAGTTCTTC CASSEQGARSEQFF
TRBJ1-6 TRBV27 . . TGTGCCAGCCGGAGAGGGATATCTGGGGTTAATTCACCCCTCCACTTT CASRRGISGVNSPLHF
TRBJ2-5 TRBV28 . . TGTGCCAGCAGTTCTGGGGGCCAGCAAGAGACCCAGTACTTC CASSSGGQQETQYF
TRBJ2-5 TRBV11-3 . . TGTGCCAGCAGCTCCGACCGGGGGAGCCAAGAGACCCAGTACTTC CASSSDRGSQETQYF
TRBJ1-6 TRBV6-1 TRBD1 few TGTGCCAGCAGTGAAGCCTGGACAGGGCAATCACCCCTCCACTTT CASSEAWTGQSPLHF
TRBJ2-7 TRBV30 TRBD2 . TGTGCCTGGAGCCTAGCGGGAGGGCTCTACGAGCAGTACTTC CAWSLAGGLYEQYF
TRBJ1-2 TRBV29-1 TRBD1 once TGCAGCGTTGAAGCCCAGGGGGGAGGCTACACCTTC CSVEAQGGGYTF
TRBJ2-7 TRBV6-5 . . TGTGCCAGCAGCAACTCACGAAGCTCCTACGAGCAGTACTTC CASSNSRSSYEQYF
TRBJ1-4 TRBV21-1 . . TGTGCCAGCAGCAAAGTGGGGGCGGTGGGTGAAAAACTGTTTTTT CASSKVGAVGEKLFF
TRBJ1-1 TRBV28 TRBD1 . TGTGCCAGCAGTTTGACAGGGGGCATTAAGGCTTTCTTT CASSLTGGIKAFF
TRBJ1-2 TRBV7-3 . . TGTGCCAGCAGCCCTCGTGGGGGGTGGGTCTATGGCTACACCTTC CASSPRGGWVYGYTF
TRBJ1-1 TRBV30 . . TGTGCCTGGAGTGTAACTGTGAACACTGAAGCTTTCTTT CAWSVTVNTEAFF
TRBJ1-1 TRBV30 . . TGTGCCTGGAGTGTACGTTGGGCGAACACTGAAGCTTTCTTT CAWSVRWANTEAFF
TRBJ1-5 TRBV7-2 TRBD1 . TGTGCCAGCAGCTTCGGACAGGGGGCGTCTCAGCCCCAGCATTTT CASSFGQGASQPQHF
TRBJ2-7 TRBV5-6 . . TGTGCCAGCAGCGACAGCTACGAGCAGTACTTC CASSDSYEQYF
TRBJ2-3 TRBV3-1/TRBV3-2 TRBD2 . TGTGCCAGCAGCGAACGGCGGGGGAAGACAGATACGCAGTATTTT CASSERRGKTDTQYF
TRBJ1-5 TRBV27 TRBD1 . TGTGCCAGCAGACCCCTGACAGGGGGCATCGGTCAGCCCCAGCATTTT CASRPLTGGIGQPQHF
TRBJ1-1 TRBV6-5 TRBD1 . TGTGCCAGCATTGGACAGGGGGATAGTGAAGCTTTCTTT CASIGQGDSEAFF
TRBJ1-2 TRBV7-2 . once TGTGCCAGCAGCTCTCTTAACTATGGCTACACCTTC CASSSLNYGYTF
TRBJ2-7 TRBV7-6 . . TGTGCCAGCAGCTCCGTAGCGGATGTCCTCTACGAGCAGTACTTC CASSSVADVLYEQYF
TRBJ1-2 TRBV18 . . TGTGCCAGCTCACCTTACATCGAGCGAGGGTTTGGCTACACCTTC CASSPYIERGFGYTF
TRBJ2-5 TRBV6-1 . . TGTGCCAGCAGTGAAGAGGAGGGCAGGAATCGGAAGACCCAGTACTTC CASSEEEGRNRKTQYF
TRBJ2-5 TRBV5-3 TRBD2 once TGTGCCAGAAGCTTGCAGGCTAGCGGGGGCCAAGAGACCCAGTACTTC CARSLQASGGQETQYF
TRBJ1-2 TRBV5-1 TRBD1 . TGCGCCAGCAGCTCCCTCCCACAGGGGGCTGATGGCTACACCTTC CASSSLPQGADGYTF
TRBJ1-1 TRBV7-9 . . TGTGCCAGCAGCCCAAGACAGTACACTGAAGCTTTCTTT CASSPRQYTEAFF
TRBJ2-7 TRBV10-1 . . TGCGCCAGCAGTGAGAAGGGGGTTAAAACCTACGAGCAGTACTTC CASSEKGVKTYEQYF
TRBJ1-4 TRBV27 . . TGTGCCAGCAGTTCCCGGGGGAATGAAAAACTGTTTTTT CASSSRGNEKLFF
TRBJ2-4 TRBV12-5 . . TGTGCTAGTGGTTTGACTATCAGTGAGAACATTCAGTACTTC CASGLTISENIQYF